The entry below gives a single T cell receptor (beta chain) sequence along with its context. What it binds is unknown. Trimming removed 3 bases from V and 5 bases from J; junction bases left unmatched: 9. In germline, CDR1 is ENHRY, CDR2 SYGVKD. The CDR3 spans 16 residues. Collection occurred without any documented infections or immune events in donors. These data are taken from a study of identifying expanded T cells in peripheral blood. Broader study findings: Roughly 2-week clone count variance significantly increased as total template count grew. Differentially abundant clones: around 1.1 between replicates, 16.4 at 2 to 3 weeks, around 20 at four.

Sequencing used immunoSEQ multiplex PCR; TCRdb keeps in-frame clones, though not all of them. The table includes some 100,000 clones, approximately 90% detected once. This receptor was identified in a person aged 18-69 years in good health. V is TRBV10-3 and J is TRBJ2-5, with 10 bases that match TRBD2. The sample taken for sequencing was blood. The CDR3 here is CAISDSGGTSGETQYF. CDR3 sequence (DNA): TGTGCCATCAGTGATAGCGGGGGGACCTCGGGGGAGACCCAGTACTTC.